These 14 T cell receptor beta chains came from one sample sequenced in a study of T-cell memory formation after mild COVID-19. Each CDR3 protein gets one entry after TCRdb re-called the 5' RACE reads with MiXCR. The repertoire holds 200,000 to 300,000 distinct CDR3 sequences, with roughly a sixth as singletons. What was sequenced was PBMCs or a T cell subset sorted from them (not recorded which). Receptor source: a man aged 18 to 29 who had mild COVID-19 (a few samples of this study predate the infection). Cell type and time point are not known.

The gene calls are TRBV5-1 and TRBJ1-5; no reliable D call. The V gene lost 0 bases and the J gene lost 4 bases, with 11 bases spanning the gap. CDR3 length: 15 amino acids. Germline V gives CDR1 SGHRS, CDR2 YFSETQ. CDR3 bases: TGCGCCAGCAGCTTGGAAGGTCTTGGGAATCAGCCCCAGCATTTT. It is translated as CASSLEGLGNQPQHF.

This chain uses TRBV11-2 with TRBJ2-1; 15 bases agree with TRBD2. There are 16 residues in the CDR3. With V trimmed by 5 bases and J by 8 bases, 7 bases remained unmatched. Germline lookup yields CDR1 SGHAT and CDR2 FQNNGV. The CDR3 region is CASSRTSGGVTDEQFF. In DNA, the CDR3 is TGTGCCAGCAGCAGGACTAGCGGGGGGGTTACGGATGAGCAGTTCTTC.

V is TRBV6-2 or TRBV6-3 and J is TRBJ2-7; 11 bases line up with TRBD1. The CDR3 has 13 residues. The trim removed 8 bases at V and 3 bases at J, leaving 3 bases unmatched. Germline CDR1 is MNHEY and CDR2 is SVGEGT. The CDR3: CASRDRGYYEQYF. The CDR3 DNA follows: TGTGCCAGCCGGGACAGGGGGTACTACGAGCAGTACTTC.

This clonotype showed up just a few times. The chain carries TRBV5-1 and TRBJ1-1, with D uncertain. The V gene lost 1 base and the J gene lost 1 base, with 5 bases spanning the gap. The CDR3 totals 13 residues. Germline assignment: CDR1 SGHRS and CDR2 YFSETQ. CDR3 bases: TGCGCCAGCAGCTTGTGGCAGAACACTGAAGCTTTCTTT. The encoded protein is CASSLWQNTEAFF.

Comments on this clonotype: This likely comes from a read error, as the CDR3 has no conserved phenylalanine or tryptophan at its end. This CDR3 reads CSVTGTGGQPQHI. The CDR3 bases are TGCAGCGTCACCGGGACAGGGGGTCAGCCCCAGCATATT. The chain employs TRBV29-1 and TRBJ1-5; TRBD1 matches at 11 bases. This CDR3 has 13 amino acids. The trim removed 6 bases at V and 6 bases at J, leaving 4 bases unmatched. Per germline, CDR1 SQVTM and CDR2 ANQGSEA.

V and J are TRBV4-1 and TRBJ2-1; D assignment may be TRBD1 or TRBD2 (6 bases each). CDR1 MGHRA and CDR2 YSYEKL come from the germline V gene. V lost 4 bases to trimming and J lost 4 bases, with 17 bases between them. The CDR3 covers 16 residues. The CDR3 DNA sequence: TGCGCCAGCAGCCCTGGAAAGGCGGGGACATACAATGAGCAGTTCTTC. Translation: CASSPGKAGTYNEQFF.

There are a few counts of this clonotype. This rearrangement joins TRBV29-1 to TRBJ2-1; 10 bases are shared with TRBD2. The germline CDR1 and CDR2 sequences are SQVTM and ANQGSEA. V dropped 6 bases and J dropped 5; count of bases not matched to a gene: 4. CDR3 length: 13 residues. The CDR3 reads CSVELAGHNEQFF. The CDR3 DNA is TGCAGCGTCGAACTAGCGGGGCACAATGAGCAGTTCTTC.

In this sample, this clonotype turned up a few times. The V call is TRBV7-9, the J call TRBJ1-1, with 8 bases aligning to TRBD1. Germline values: CDR1 SEHNR, CDR2 FQNEAQ (reference sequence). The CDR3 has 14 amino acids. V shed 7 bases and J 1 base; nucleotides not matched to a gene: 5. CDR3 in amino acids: CASKATGENTEAFF. The CDR3 coding sequence is TGTGCCAGCAAGGCGACAGGGGAGAACACTGAAGCTTTCTTT.

This clonotype was found many times. The V and J genes are TRBV20-1 and TRBJ2-5, with D unclear. Germline V CDR1 and CDR2: DFQATT, SNEGSKA (reference sequence). This CDR3 has 12 residues. The germline V and J ends were trimmed by 2 bases and 5 bases, with 9 bases remaining between them. The CDR3 sequence: CSARLVSETQYF. The CDR3 bases are TGCAGTGCTAGACTAGTTTCGGAGACCCAGTACTTC.

This clonotype was recorded at least ten times. This chain links TRBV7-9 with TRBJ2-7; D could derive from TRBD1 or TRBD2 (6 bases each). Between the trimmed V and J ends, which lost 1 base and 7 bases, there was a span of 14 bases. The CDR3 is 14 amino acids. In germline, CDR1 is SEHNR, CDR2 FQNEAQ (reference sequence). CDR3 sequence reads: CASSLEGGLLEQYV. Written as DNA, the CDR3 is TGTGCCAGCAGCTTAGAGGGGGGTCTTTTGGAGCAGTACGTC.

In this sample, this clonotype turned up many times. This chain links TRBV19 with TRBJ1-1, with a possible D match to TRBD1 (6 bases). Trimming shortened V by 5 bases and J by 4 bases, and 11 bases separated the two germline ends. CDR1 is LNHDA, CDR2 SQIVND, per germline (reference sequence). This CDR3 spans 13 amino acids. This CDR3 is CASSSGVGTEAFF. DNA of the CDR3: TGTGCCAGTAGTTCAGGGGTGGGCACTGAAGCTTTCTTT.

The chain employs TRBV20-1 and TRBJ1-1; 8 positions match TRBD1. J gave up 0 bases and V 8 bases, and 11 bases lay outside the gene matches. The V gene's germline CDR1 is DFQATT and CDR2 SNEGSKA (reference sequence). The length of the CDR3 is 15 residues. The DNA of the CDR3 is TGCAGTACTTATCGACGACAGGGGATGAACACTGAAGCTTTCTTT. Translated: CSTYRRQGMNTEAFF.

This chain links TRBV4-1 with TRBJ2-5; D tentatively fits TRBD1 or TRBD2 (5 bases each). Germline CDR1 MGHRA, CDR2 YSYEKL. The CDR3 length is 15 residues. V lost 0 bases to trimming and J lost 1 base, with 9 bases between them. DNA of the CDR3: TGCGCCAGCAGCCAAGATCCGGGGCCCCAAGAGACCCAGTACTTC. Translated, it gives CASSQDPGPQETQYF.

This clonotype has a handful of counts. The V call is TRBV15, the J call TRBJ2-2; D is unresolved. CDR1 and CDR2 (germline): LNHNV, YYDKDF (reference sequence). V was pared by 1 base and J by 7 bases, with 4 bases between. The CDR3 is made up of 12 amino acids. As DNA, the CDR3 is TGTGCCACCAGCAGAGCAAACGGGGAGCTGTTTTTT. Its protein is CATSRANGELFF.